These T cell receptor beta chains were read from a single sample in a study of blood T cells in healthy people across ages. TCRdb processed the 5' RACE reads anew with MiXCR; each CDR3 protein has one entry. Here the sample spans approximately 1.5 million distinct CDR3 sequences, under 55% being singletons. The source material was blood. These TCRs come from a woman aged 18 to 35 in good health. Each CDR3 is given with its conserved first and last residue. The order of the fields is V gene, J gene, D gene, clone size, CDR3 protein, CDR3 DNA. D genes are given only for firm matches. Size values are once, few and many counts, or a class for expanded clones, and some rows have none.

TRBV7-2,TRBJ1-1,.,.,CASSLMGANTEAFF,TGTGCCAGCAGCTTAATGGGGGCGAACACTGAAGCTTTCTTT
TRBV7-9,TRBJ2-3,.,.,CASEYSSLSTDTQYF,TGTGCCAGTGAGTACTCATCGTTAAGCACGGATACGCAGTATTTT
TRBV7-2,TRBJ1-5,.,.,CASGKLLTDTGQPQHF,TGTGCCAGCGGCAAGCTCCTGACAGACACCGGTCAGCCCCAGCATTTT
TRBV27,TRBJ1-4,.,.,CASRSGGREKLFF,TGTGCCAGCAGGTCGGGGGGCCGGGAAAAACTGTTTTTT
TRBV7-2,TRBJ2-5,TRBD2,.,CASSQPGTSGGLQETQYF,TGTGCCAGCAGCCAGCCCGGGACTAGCGGGGGGCTACAAGAGACCCAGTACTTC
TRBV11-2,TRBJ2-1,TRBD2,.,CASSLDPGLAFNEQFF,TGTGCCAGCAGCTTAGACCCGGGACTAGCGTTTAATGAGCAGTTCTTC
TRBV10-3,TRBJ2-3,TRBD2,.,CAISESLAGDTQYF,TGTGCCATCAGTGAGTCGCTAGCGGGAGATACGCAGTATTTT
TRBV7-3,TRBJ2-3,.,few,CASSFLGVGERDTQYF,TGTGCCAGCAGCTTCCTCGGGGTGGGGGAGAGGGATACGCAGTATTTT
TRBV20-1,TRBJ1-1,.,.,CSARSGAGWGTEAFF,TGCAGTGCTAGATCTGGGGCAGGGTGGGGCACTGAAGCTTTCTTT
TRBV9,TRBJ2-7,.,few,CASSVGVERFYEQYF,TGTGCCAGCAGCGTAGGTGTGGAAAGATTTTACGAGCAGTACTTC
TRBV5-1,TRBJ2-1,TRBD2,.,CASSLVFTRKILRAGNYNEQFF,TGCGCCAGCAGCTTGGTTTTCACTAGGAAGATCCTTAGAGCGGGAAACTACAATGAGCAGTTCTTC
TRBV30,TRBJ2-5,TRBD1,.,CAWSDRGIVGTQYF,TGTGCCTGGTCGGACAGGGGTATAGTCGGGACCCAGTACTTC
TRBV6-5,TRBJ2-2,.,.,CASSPGGLTGELFF,TGTGCCAGCAGTCCAGGGGGGCTAACCGGGGAGCTGTTTTTT
TRBV20-1,TRBJ2-7,TRBD1,.,CSARPGQGFYEQYF,TGCAGTGCTAGACCGGGACAGGGATTCTACGAGCAGTACTTC
TRBV5-6,TRBJ2-1,.,.,CASSLDAENEQFF,TGTGCCAGCAGCTTGGATGCCGAAAATGAGCAGTTCTTC
TRBV28,TRBJ2-5,.,few,CASSLGPSYNEQYF,TGTGCCAGCAGTCTCGGACCCTCCTACAATGAGCAGTACTTC
TRBV25-1,TRBJ1-2,.,few,CASSGGEYYGYTF,TGTGCCAGCAGTGGGGGGGAGTACTATGGCTACACCTTC
TRBV11-2,TRBJ1-1,.,.,CASSLSPRSIAEAFF,TGTGCCAGCAGCTTATCCCCTCGATCCATAGCTGAAGCTTTCTTT
TRBV4-1,TRBJ2-1,TRBD2,.,CASSQVGPLAGGNEQFF,TGCGCCAGCAGCCAAGTGGGTCCCCTAGCGGGAGGGAATGAGCAGTTCTTC
TRBV24-1,TRBJ1-2,.,few,CATSDSGQNYGYTF,TGTGCCACCAGTGACTCCGGACAGAACTATGGCTACACCTTC
TRBV2,TRBJ2-3,TRBD2,.,CASSELAGVKHTQYF,TGTGCCAGCAGTGAACTAGCGGGGGTCAAACATACGCAGTATTTT
TRBV5-6,TRBJ1-2,TRBD1,.,CASSRGQGIKNGYTF,TGTGCCAGCAGCAGAGGACAGGGGATAAAGAATGGCTACACCTTC
TRBV7-9,TRBJ2-7,TRBD2,few,CASSFRLAGSSYNEQYF,TGTGCCAGCAGCTTCCGACTAGCGGGGAGCTCCTACAATGAGCAGTACTTC
TRBV20-1,TRBJ1-5,TRBD1,.,CSAAQGAQPQHF,TGCAGTGCTGCACAGGGGGCTCAGCCCCAGCATTTT
TRBV11-3,TRBJ2-1,TRBD2,.,CASSLDAELAGVAYNEQFF,TGTGCCAGCAGCTTAGATGCGGAGCTAGCGGGAGTCGCCTACAATGAGCAGTTCTTC
TRBV29-1,TRBJ2-7,.,.,CSVWTASSYEQYF,TGCAGCGTATGGACAGCCTCCTCCTACGAGCAGTACTTC
TRBV15,TRBJ2-3,.,once,CATTRGTVYTDTQYF,TGTGCCACTACCCGGGGGACCGTATACACAGATACGCAGTATTTT
TRBV12-3/TRBV12-4,TRBJ2-1,.,.,CAGSLENRAGEGYNEQFF,TGTGCCGGCAGTTTAGAAAATAGGGCAGGGGAGGGCTACAATGAGCAGTTCTTC
TRBV27,TRBJ1-2,TRBD1,few,CASSAMDRGPSGYTF,TGTGCCAGCAGTGCAATGGACAGGGGGCCTAGTGGCTACACCTTC
TRBV4-3,TRBJ2-3,.,.,CASSQERTVLGTDTQYF,TGCGCCAGCAGCCAAGAGAGAACAGTTCTCGGCACAGATACGCAGTATTTT
TRBV15,TRBJ1-2,.,.,CATSSDPGLQYGYTF,TGTGCCACCAGCAGTGATCCCGGGCTCCAGTATGGCTACACCTTC
TRBV7-9,TRBJ2-4,.,.,CASSLSLKIEQYF,TGTGCCAGCAGCTTATCCCTCAAAATAGAGCAGTACTTC
TRBV3-1,TRBJ2-7,.,few,CASSPFISSSYNEQYF,TGTGCCAGCAGCCCGTTTATTAGCAGTTCCTACAATGAGCAGTACTTC
TRBV6-6,TRBJ2-5,.,.,CAGSYTWSSETQYF,TGTGCCGGCAGTTACACGTGGTCATCTGAGACCCAGTACTTC
TRBV28,TRBJ2-3,.,.,CASRPQVYSNQPQYF,TGTGCCAGCAGACCTCAGGTCTATAGCAATCAGCCCCAGTATTTT
TRBV10-3,TRBJ2-1,.,few,CATRGLAESSYNEQFF,TGTGCCACCCGGGGGTTAGCGGAAAGCTCCTACAATGAGCAGTTCTTC
TRBV10-3,TRBJ1-1,.,few,CAISSTGNTEAFF,TGTGCCATCAGCTCCACAGGTAACACTGAAGCTTTCTTT
TRBV3-1,TRBJ2-7,.,.,CASSQSPGRGSPYEQYF,TGTGCCAGCAGCCAATCCCCAGGCAGGGGTAGCCCCTACGAGCAGTACTTC
TRBV29-1,TRBJ1-2,.,.,CSVEKGRNGYTF,TGCAGCGTTGAAAAAGGGAGGAATGGCTACACCTTC
TRBV29-1,TRBJ2-7,TRBD2,.,CGVDFPAGGSYEQYF,TGCGGCGTCGATTTCCCAGCGGGAGGCTCCTACGAGCAGTACTTC
TRBV6-6,TRBJ2-3,TRBD2,.,CASQAGGPDTQYF,TGTGCCAGCCAAGCGGGGGGGCCAGATACGCAGTATTTT
TRBV5-1,TRBJ2-7,.,.,CASSPRSGGQFYEQYF,TGCGCCAGCAGCCCCCGCAGTGGGGGGCAGTTCTACGAGCAGTACTTC
TRBV7-9,TRBJ2-1,.,.,CASSPEGPPEQFF,TGTGCCAGCAGCCCGGAGGGACCCCCCGAGCAGTTCTTC
TRBV18,TRBJ2-3,TRBD2,many,CASSPGLAVTDTQYF,TGTGCCAGCAGCCCGGGACTAGCGGTCACAGATACGCAGTATTTT
TRBV20-1,TRBJ2-6,TRBD2,few,CSALTDLAGMISGANVLTF,TGCAGTGCATTAACTGACCTAGCGGGAATGATCTCTGGGGCCAACGTCCTGACTTTC
TRBV12-3/TRBV12-4,TRBJ2-3,TRBD1,few,CANRQGGTDTQYF,TGTGCCAACCGACAGGGGGGAACAGATACGCAGTATTTT
TRBV6-5,TRBJ2-7,.,.,CASSSRGRSSYEQYF,TGTGCCAGCAGTTCTCGGGGTCGGAGTTCCTACGAGCAGTACTTC
TRBV6-5,TRBJ2-3,.,few,CASSPLSGTDTQYF,TGTGCCAGCAGCCCCCTTAGCGGCACAGATACGCAGTATTTT
TRBV20-1,TRBJ2-7,TRBD2,.,CSATRPAGDEQYF,TGCAGTGCTACACGACCAGCGGGGGATGAGCAGTACTTC
TRBV20-1,TRBJ2-7,.,.,CSARGGHSYNEQYF,TGCAGTGCTAGAGGGGGCCACTCCTACAATGAGCAGTACTTC
TRBV7-2,TRBJ1-1,.,.,CASSLEGYLTEAFF,TGTGCCAGCAGCCTGGAAGGGTATCTCACTGAAGCTTTCTTT
TRBV12-3/TRBV12-4,TRBJ1-2,.,.,CDSSLSRGAGYGYTF,TGTGACAGCAGTTTATCTCGGGGGGCGGGCTATGGCTACACCTTC
TRBV24-1,TRBJ2-2,.,few,CATSRGETGELFF,TGTGCCACCAGTCGGGGCGAAACCGGGGAGCTGTTTTTT
TRBV2,TRBJ1-2,.,.,CASRGIVSYGYTF,TGTGCCAGCAGGGGAATAGTCAGCTATGGCTACACCTTC
TRBV25-1,TRBJ2-1,TRBD1,.,CASRRQGAIEQFF,TGTGCCAGCAGAAGACAGGGGGCGATTGAGCAGTTCTTC
TRBV20-1,TRBJ1-2,.,.,CSAAQGQYGYTF,TGCAGTGCCGCCCAGGGCCAGTATGGCTACACCTTC
TRBV29-1,TRBJ1-5,.,once,CSVVAGINQPQHF,TGCAGCGTTGTAGCAGGGATAAATCAGCCCCAGCATTTT
TRBV7-2,TRBJ1-6,.,few,CASSDRVSNSPLHF,TGTGCCAGCAGCGACCGGGTCAGCAATTCACCCCTCCACTTT